The T cell receptor beta chain described here comes from a study of blood T cell repertoires in COVID-19. The wider study: The study drew acute and convalescent COVID-19 samples from the United States, Italy and Spain. T cells, B-cell-depleted T cells, or PBMCs supplied cDNA or gDNA.

Original processing notes: Scientists estimated how many nucleated cells there were by amplifying reference gene primers. Here immunoSEQ multiplex PCR was the method, and the copy in TCRdb shows in-frame clones only, minus some. V, J and clone size are those of that table, while D and trimming were read from the DNA. Here the sample spans under 250,000 clones, around nine tenths being singletons. This CDR3 spans 15 amino acids. Per germline, CDR1 SGHAT and CDR2 FQNNGV. Trimming cost V 7 bases and J 1 base, with 16 bases left between them. Enrolment of Seattle patients took place during active infection, and they were followed longitudinally.

The specimen sequenced was peripheral blood. The rearrangement uses TRBV11-2 and TRBJ1-1; a weak D match, TRBD1 (5 bases). This receptor was obtained from a man in his forties or fifties with COVID-19, enrolled during active disease. The CDR3 sequence is CASTWGGSRNTEAFF. The CDR3 DNA reads as TGTGCCAGCACCTGGGGCGGCAGCCGGAACACTGAAGCTTTCTTT.